These 2 T cell receptor beta chains were all obtained from the same sample, sequenced in a study of T-cell reconstitution after alpha-beta-depleted transplantation in children. A library of TCRbeta sequences, prepared with unique molecular identifiers, was generated. TCRdb itself ran the PCR reads through MiXCR, one entry per CDR3 protein. The data contain about 420,000 distinct CDR3 sequences, around 15% of them seen just once; the ten biggest clones take up 29%. The specimen was PBMCs, mostly from graft donor cells, collected 360 days after TCRalphabeta/CD19-depleted stem cell transplant. Receptor source: a boy less than two years old who had a stem cell transplant for Wiskott-Aldrich syndrome, so the T cells may come from the graft donor.

This clonotype was detected a few times. The rearrangement links TRBV20-1 to TRBJ2-7; possible D gene TRBD1, 5 bases. The germline CDR1 and CDR2 sequences are DFQATT and SNEGSKA (reference sequence). V was clipped by 4 bases and J by 3 bases, with 16 bases between them. The CDR3 is 14 amino acids. CDR3 in amino acids: CSAISQGRFYEQYF. Here the CDR3 DNA reads TGCAGTGCTATATCCCAGGGCAGGTTCTACGAGCAGTACTTC.

In its sample, this clonotype was seen a few times. This chain uses TRBV7-9 with TRBJ2-2; D unresolved. Trimming took off 2 bases at V and 8 bases at J, with 12 bases between the two ends. The CDR3 runs to 14 residues. Germline CDR1 reads SEHNR; CDR2 reads FQNEAQ (reference sequence). The CDR3 region is CASSLTPSSGELFF. In nucleotides, the CDR3 is TGTGCCAGCAGCTTAACCCCAAGTTCTGGGGAGCTGTTTTTT.